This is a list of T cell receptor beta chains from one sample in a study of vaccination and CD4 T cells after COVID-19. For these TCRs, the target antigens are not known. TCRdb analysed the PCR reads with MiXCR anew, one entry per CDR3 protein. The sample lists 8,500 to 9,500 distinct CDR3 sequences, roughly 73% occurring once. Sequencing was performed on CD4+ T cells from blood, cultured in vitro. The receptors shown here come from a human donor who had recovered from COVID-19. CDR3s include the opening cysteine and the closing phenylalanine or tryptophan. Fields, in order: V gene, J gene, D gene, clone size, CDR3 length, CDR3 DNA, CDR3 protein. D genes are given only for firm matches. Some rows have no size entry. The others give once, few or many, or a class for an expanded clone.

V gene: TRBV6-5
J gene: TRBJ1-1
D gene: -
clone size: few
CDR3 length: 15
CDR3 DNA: TGTGCCAGCAGTTACAAACAGGGAGTGAGAACTGAAGCTTTCTTT
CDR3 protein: CASSYKQGVRTEAFF

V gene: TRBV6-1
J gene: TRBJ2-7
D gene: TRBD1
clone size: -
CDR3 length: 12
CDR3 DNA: TGTGCCAGCAGTCAGGGGGCCTACGAGCAGTACTTC
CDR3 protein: CASSQGAYEQYF

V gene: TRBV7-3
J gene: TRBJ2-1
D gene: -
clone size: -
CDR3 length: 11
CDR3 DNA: TGTGCCAGCAGCACCGGCAATGAGCAGTTCTTC
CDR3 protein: CASSTGNEQFF

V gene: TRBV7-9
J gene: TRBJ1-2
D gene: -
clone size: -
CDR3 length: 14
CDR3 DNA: TGTGCCAGCAGTTCCAGACAGACTAACTATGGCTACACCTTC
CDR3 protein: CASSSRQTNYGYTF

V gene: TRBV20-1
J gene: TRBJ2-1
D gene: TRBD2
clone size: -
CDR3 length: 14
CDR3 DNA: TGCAGTGCCATAGCGGGATCCTCCTACAATGAGCAGTTCTTC
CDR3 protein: CSAIAGSSYNEQFF

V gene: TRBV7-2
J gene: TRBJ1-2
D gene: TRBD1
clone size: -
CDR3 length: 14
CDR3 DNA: TGTGCCAGCAGCTTAACAGGGGGCGACTATGGCTACACCTTC
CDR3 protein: CASSLTGGDYGYTF

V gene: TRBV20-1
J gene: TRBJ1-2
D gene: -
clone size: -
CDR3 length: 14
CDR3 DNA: TGCAGTGCAAAAAGGACGGCAGCTAACTATGGCTACACCTTC
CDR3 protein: CSAKRTAANYGYTF

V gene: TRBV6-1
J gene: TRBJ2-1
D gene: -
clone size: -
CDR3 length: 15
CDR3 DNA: TGTGCCAGCAGCTGGACTAATTATCCGAAACCTGAGCAGTTCTTC
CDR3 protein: CASSWTNYPKPEQFF

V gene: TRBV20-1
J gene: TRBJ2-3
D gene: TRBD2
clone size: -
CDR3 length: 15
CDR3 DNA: TGCAGTGCTGAGGACGGGGGGAAAGGCACAGATACGCAGTATTTT
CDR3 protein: CSAEDGGKGTDTQYF

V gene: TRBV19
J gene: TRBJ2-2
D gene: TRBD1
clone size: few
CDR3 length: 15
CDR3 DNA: TGTGCCAGTAGTAGACAGGGCGCGAACACCGGGGAGCTGTTTTTT
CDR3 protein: CASSRQGANTGELFF

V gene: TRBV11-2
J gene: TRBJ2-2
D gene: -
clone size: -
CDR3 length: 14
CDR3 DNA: TGTGCCAGCAGCTTGGCGGGGCAGGACGGGGAGCTGTTTTTT
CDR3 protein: CASSLAGQDGELFF

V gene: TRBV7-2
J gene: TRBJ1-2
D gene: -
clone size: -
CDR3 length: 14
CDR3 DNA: TGTGCCAGCAGCTTACTGCCGTCTTCCTATGGCTACACCTTC
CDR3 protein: CASSLLPSSYGYTF

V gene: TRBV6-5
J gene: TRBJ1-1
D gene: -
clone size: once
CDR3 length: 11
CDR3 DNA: TGTGCCAGCAGTTCCGGACCTCAAGCTTTCTTT
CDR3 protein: CASSSGPQAFF

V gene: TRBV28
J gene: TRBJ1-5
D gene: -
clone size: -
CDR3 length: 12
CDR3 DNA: TGTGCCAGCGGTCCCTATAATCAGCCCCAGCATTTT
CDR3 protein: CASGPYNQPQHF

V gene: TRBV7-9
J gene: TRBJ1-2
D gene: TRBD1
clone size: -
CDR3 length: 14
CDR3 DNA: TGTGCCAGCAGCTTATCCGGACAGGGGTATGGCTACACCTTC
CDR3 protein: CASSLSGQGYGYTF

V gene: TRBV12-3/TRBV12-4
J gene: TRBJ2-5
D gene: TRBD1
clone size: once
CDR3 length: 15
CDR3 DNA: TGTGCCAGCAGTTTGGACCGGGACAGGAAAGAGACCCAGTACTTC
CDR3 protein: CASSLDRDRKETQYF

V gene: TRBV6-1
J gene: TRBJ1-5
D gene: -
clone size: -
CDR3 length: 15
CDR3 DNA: TGTGCCAGCATGGGAGGGCAGTCTAGCAATCAGCCCCAGCATTTT
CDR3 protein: CASMGGQSSNQPQHF

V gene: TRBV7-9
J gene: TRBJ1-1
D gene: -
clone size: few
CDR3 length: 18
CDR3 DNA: TGTGCCAGCAGCCAACGGAGCGGGGGTTTTTCCGGGGACACTGAAGCTTTCTTT
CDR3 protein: CASSQRSGGFSGDTEAFF

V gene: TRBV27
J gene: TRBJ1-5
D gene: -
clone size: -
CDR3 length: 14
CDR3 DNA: TGTGCCAGGGGAGGGGCGGGGAGCAATCAGCCCCAGCATTTT
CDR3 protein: CARGGAGSNQPQHF

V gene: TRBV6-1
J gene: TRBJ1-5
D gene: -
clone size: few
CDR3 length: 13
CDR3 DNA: TGTGCCAGCAGAGCCTATAGCAATCAGCCCCAGCATTTT
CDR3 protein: CASRAYSNQPQHF

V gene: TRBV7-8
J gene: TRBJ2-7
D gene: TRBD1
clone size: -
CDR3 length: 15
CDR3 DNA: TGTGCCAGCAGCTTAGTAGGACAGGGATCCCACGAGCAGTACTTC
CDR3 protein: CASSLVGQGSHEQYF

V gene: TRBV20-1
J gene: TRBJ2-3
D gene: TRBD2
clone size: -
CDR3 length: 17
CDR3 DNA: TGCAGTGCTAGAGGGATCATAGCGGGGGCCGACACAGATACGCAGTATTTT
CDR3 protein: CSARGIIAGADTDTQYF

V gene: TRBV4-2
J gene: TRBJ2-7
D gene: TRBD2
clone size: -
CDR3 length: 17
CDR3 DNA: TGTGCCAGCAGCCAAGATAATTCGGGGGAGGGACCCTACGAGCAGTACTTC
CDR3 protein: CASSQDNSGEGPYEQYF

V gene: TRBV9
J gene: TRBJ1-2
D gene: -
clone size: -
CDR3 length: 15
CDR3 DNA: TGTGCCAGCAGCGTAGGTCCAGGGGAAGGCTATGGCTACACCTTC
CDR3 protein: CASSVGPGEGYGYTF

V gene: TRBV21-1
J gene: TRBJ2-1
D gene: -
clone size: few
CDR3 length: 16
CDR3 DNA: TGTGCCAGCAGTATCTATAGCGGGAGGGCCGACAATGAGCAGTTCTTC
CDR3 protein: CASSIYSGRADNEQFF

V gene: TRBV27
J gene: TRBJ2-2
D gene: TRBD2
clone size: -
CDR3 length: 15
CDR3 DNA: TGTGCCAGCAGTCCGGGACTAGCGTTCCAGGGGGAGCTGTTTTTT
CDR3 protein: CASSPGLAFQGELFF

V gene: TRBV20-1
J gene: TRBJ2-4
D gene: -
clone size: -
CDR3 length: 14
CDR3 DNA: TGCAGTGCTAGAGATGGAATAGTTACCAACATTCAGTACTTC
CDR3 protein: CSARDGIVTNIQYF

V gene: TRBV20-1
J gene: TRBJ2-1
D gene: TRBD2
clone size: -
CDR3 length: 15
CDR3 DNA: TGCAGTGCTAGAGATCAGCGGGGTGGCTACAATGAGCAGTTCTTC
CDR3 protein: CSARDQRGGYNEQFF

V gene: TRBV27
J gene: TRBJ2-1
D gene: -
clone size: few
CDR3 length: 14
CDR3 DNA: TGTGCCAGCAGGGACACCCTCAGGTACAATGAGCAGTTCTTC
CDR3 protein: CASRDTLRYNEQFF

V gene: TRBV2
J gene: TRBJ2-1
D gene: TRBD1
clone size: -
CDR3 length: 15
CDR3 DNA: TGTGCCAGCAGCCAACAGGGGTCCTTCAGGAATGAGCAGTTCTTC
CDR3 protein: CASSQQGSFRNEQFF

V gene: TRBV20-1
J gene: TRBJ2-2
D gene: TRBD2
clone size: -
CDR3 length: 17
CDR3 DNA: TGCAGTGCTAGTCGACCAGCGGGAGACTTACGCACCGGGGAGCTGTTTTTT
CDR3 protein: CSASRPAGDLRTGELFF

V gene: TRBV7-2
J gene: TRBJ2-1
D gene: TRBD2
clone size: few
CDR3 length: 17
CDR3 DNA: TGTGCCAGCAGCTTATTCGCGGGGGGCCCGGGCTACAATGAGCAGTTCTTC
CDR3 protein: CASSLFAGGPGYNEQFF

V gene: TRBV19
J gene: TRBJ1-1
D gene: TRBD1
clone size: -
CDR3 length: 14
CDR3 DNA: TGTGCCAGTACTCTAAAGAGGGACAGCACTGAAGCTTTCTTT
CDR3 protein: CASTLKRDSTEAFF

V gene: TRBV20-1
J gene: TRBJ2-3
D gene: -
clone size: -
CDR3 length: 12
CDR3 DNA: TGCAGTGCTAGCGGTAGCACAGATACGCAGTATTTT
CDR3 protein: CSASGSTDTQYF

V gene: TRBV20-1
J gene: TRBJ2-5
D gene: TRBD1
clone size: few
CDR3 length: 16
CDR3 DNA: TGCAGTGCAACGTATCCAGGGACAGGGGTGTATGAGACCCAGTACTTC
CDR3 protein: CSATYPGTGVYETQYF

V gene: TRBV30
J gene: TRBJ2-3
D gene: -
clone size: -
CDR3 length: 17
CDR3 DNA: TGTGCCTGGACCCACCTCTCCCCAGCGAGACGCACAGATACGCAGTATTTT
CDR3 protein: CAWTHLSPARRTDTQYF

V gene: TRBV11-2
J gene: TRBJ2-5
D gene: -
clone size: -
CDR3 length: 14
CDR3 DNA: TGTGCCAGCCTGGTAACAGACCCTCAAGAGACCCAGTACTTC
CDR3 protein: CASLVTDPQETQYF

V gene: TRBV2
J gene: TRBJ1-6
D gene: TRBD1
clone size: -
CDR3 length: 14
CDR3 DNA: TGTGCCAGCAGTGCACAGGGGGCAAGTTCACCCCTCCACTTT
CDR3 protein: CASSAQGASSPLHF

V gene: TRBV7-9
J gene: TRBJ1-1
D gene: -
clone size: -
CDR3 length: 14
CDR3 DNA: TGTGCCAGCAGCTCCGACAGAGTTTACACTGAAGCTTTCTTT
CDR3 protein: CASSSDRVYTEAFF

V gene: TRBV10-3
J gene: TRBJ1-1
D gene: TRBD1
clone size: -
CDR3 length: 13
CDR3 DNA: TGTGCCATCAGTGTAGACAGGGGCACTGAAGCTTTCTTT
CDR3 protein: CAISVDRGTEAFF

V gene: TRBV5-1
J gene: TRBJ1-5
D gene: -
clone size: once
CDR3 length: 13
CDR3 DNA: TGCGCCAGCAGCCCGGCCCCCAATCAGCCCCAGCATTTT
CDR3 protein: CASSPAPNQPQHF

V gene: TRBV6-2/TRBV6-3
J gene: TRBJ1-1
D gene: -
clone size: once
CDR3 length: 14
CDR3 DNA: TGTGCCAGCAGCCCCCGGGGGAAGAACACTGAAGCTTTCTTT
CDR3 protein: CASSPRGKNTEAFF

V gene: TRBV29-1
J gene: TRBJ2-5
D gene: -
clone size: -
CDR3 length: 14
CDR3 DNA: TGCAGCGCTACACCACCGACCGACCAAGAGACCCAGTACTTC
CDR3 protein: CSATPPTDQETQYF